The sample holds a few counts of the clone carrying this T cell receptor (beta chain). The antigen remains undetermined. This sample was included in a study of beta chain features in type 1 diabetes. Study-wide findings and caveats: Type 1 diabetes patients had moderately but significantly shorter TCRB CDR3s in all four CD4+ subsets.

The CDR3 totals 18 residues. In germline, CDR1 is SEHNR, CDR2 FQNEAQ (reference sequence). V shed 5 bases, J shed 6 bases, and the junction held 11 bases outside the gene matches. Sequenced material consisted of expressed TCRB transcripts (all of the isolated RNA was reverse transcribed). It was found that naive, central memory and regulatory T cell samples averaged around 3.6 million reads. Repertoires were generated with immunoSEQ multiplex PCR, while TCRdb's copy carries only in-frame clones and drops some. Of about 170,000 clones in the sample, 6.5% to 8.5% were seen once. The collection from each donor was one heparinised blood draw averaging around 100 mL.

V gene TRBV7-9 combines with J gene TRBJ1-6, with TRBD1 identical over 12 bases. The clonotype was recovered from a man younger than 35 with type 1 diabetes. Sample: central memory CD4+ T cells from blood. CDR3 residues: CASSPAGTGGPFNSPLHF. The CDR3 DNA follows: TGTGCCAGCAGCCCAGCCGGGACAGGGGGCCCCTTTAATTCACCCCTCCACTTT.